Below, 11 T cell receptor beta chains from the same sample are listed, as sequenced in a study of T cell repertoires in cytomegalovirus infection (dated by TCRdb to between 2018 and 2021). The sample was run on an Illumina HiSeq 1500. Starting from the raw public reads, TCRdb applied fastp trimming at Q25, assembled clones with MiXCR and retained in-frame beta chains. Under each unique CDR3 protein, matching rows form one entry showing the most common genes and DNA. This sample gives about 300,000 distinct CDR3 sequences in total; around 10% of them show up just once. Approximately 2.3% of the sample belongs to the ten largest clones. The source material was PBMCs. These receptors all stem from a human donor in good health (CMV status not recorded). Some clones in this sample may be carry-over from other donors' samples.

This clonotype was recorded at least ten times. The rearrangement uses TRBV7-2 and TRBJ1-6; 7 nucleotides agree with TRBD1. Germline V gene data show CDR1 as SGHTA and CDR2 as FQGNSA. CDR3 length: 15 amino acids. V shed 5 bases, J shed 6 bases, and the junction held 7 bases outside the gene matches. The CDR3 region is CASSADRVGNSPLHF. DNA of the CDR3: TGTGCCAGCAGCGCAGACAGGGTGGGTAATTCACCCCTCCACTTT.

This clonotype was seen a handful of times. V and J are TRBV23-1 and TRBJ2-1; 10 bases are shared with TRBD1. TRBV23-1 is known as an ORF, though its function is uncertain. V was clipped by 0 bases and J by 7 bases; unmatched bases: 12. The CDR3 consists of 18 residues. CDR3 amino acids: CASSQSGGRDRGNNEQFF. CDR3 DNA: TGCGCCAGCAGTCAATCGGGGGGCCGGGACAGGGGTAATAATGAGCAGTTCTTC.

This clonotype occurred many times. The chain has TRBV20-1 and TRBJ2-3, with a weak D call TRBD2 (7 bases). The CDR3 has 16 amino acids. Trimming removed 3 bases at V and 0 bases at J, with 16 bases between. Looked up from germline, CDR1 is DFQATT and CDR2 is SNEGSKA (reference sequence). The CDR3 coding sequence is TGCAGTGCTAGGGGAACGGGGGGCTCTAGCACAGATACGCAGTATTTT. As protein: CSARGTGGSSTDTQYF.

This clonotype was detected ten times or more. The chain has TRBV28 and TRBJ2-7; 9 nucleotides line up with TRBD1. The junction had 8 bases not matched to a gene; V was cut back by 4 bases and J by 1 base. The CDR3 is made up of 16 amino acids. Germline CDR1 is MDHEN and CDR2 is SYDVKM. The CDR3 loop is CASSSPTGTGSYEQYV. The CDR3 nucleotides are TGTGCCAGCAGTTCCCCAACCGGGACAGGGTCCTACGAGCAGTACGTC.

This clonotype was counted many times. This chain links TRBV7-2 with TRBJ1-2, with no clear D. Germline loops: CDR1 SGHTA, CDR2 FQGNSA. The CDR3 runs 12 residues. Trimming removed 2 bases at V and 9 bases at J, with 10 bases between. The CDR3 reads CASSLNSGSYTF. The DNA for the CDR3 is TGTGCCAGCAGCTTAAATAGCGGAAGCTACACCTTC. The variable domain in full, with the rest retrieved from reference TRBV7-2 and TRBJ1-2, is GAGVSQSPSNKVTEKGKDVELRCDPISGHTALYWYRQSLGQGLEFLIYFQGNSAPDKSGLPSDRFSAERTGGSVSTLTIQRTQQEDSAVYLCASSLNSGSYTFGSGTRLTVV.

This clonotype was observed a few times. The chain links TRBV5-1 to TRBJ2-5; D is unclear. The CDR3 spans 13 residues. Per germline, CDR1 SGHRS and CDR2 YFSETQ. Trimming cost V 5 bases and J 1 base, with 9 bases left between them. Here the CDR3 DNA reads TGCGCCAGCAGTGCAGACTCCCAAGAGACCCAGTACTTC. Protein product: CASSADSQETQYF.

This clonotype was seen ten or more times. V usage is TRBV28 and J usage is TRBJ2-1; tentatively, D is TRBD1 (5 bases). The CDR3 is 16 amino acids. Germline assignment: CDR1 MDHEN and CDR2 SYDVKM. V was shortened by 7 bases and J by 3 bases, with 19 bases between the two germline ends. The CDR3 sequence is CASTTQGFGNYNEQFF. CDR3 DNA: TGTGCCAGCACCACGCAGGGTTTTGGAAACTACAATGAGCAGTTCTTC.

This clonotype appeared a few times. The rearrangement joins TRBV29-1 to TRBJ2-4, with D perhaps matching TRBD2 (5 bases). Germline V CDR1 and CDR2: SQVTM, ANQGSEA. The CDR3 contains 16 residues. V was clipped by 3 bases and J by 0 bases, with 15 bases between them. DNA of the CDR3: TGCAGCGTTGATACTACCCATGGAGGAGCCAAAAACATTCAGTACTTC. Translation gives CSVDTTHGGAKNIQYF.

V and J are TRBV10-3 and TRBJ1-5; 7 bases are a match to TRBD1. There are 14 residues in the CDR3. Germline values: CDR1 ENHRY, CDR2 SYGVKD. The ends lost 5 bases at V and 7 bases at J; junction bases unmatched: 8. Here the CDR3 reads CAISRGGGGQPQHF. In DNA, the CDR3 is TGTGCCATCAGTCGTGGAGGGGGCGGGCAGCCCCAGCATTTT.

The J gene is TRBJ2-7, the V gene TRBV20-1, with D perhaps TRBD2 (6 bases). Per the germline V gene, CDR1 is DFQATT and CDR2 is SNEGSKA (reference sequence). The V gene lost 0 bases and the J gene lost 6 bases, with 12 bases spanning the gap. The CDR3 loop spans 13 amino acids. CDR3 amino acids: CSARDRIGGEQYV. The CDR3, as DNA: TGCAGTGCTAGAGATAGAATCGGGGGCGAGCAGTACGTC.

This clonotype was picked up many times. The chain recombines TRBV28 with TRBJ2-5; no firm D call. The CDR3 contains 14 residues. The V end lost 5 bases, the J end lost 5 bases, and 15 bases lay between the germline ends. CDR1 is MDHEN and CDR2 is SYDVKM in the germline V gene. The CDR3 loop is CASSPGPPGETQYF. CDR3 nucleotide sequence: TGTGCCAGCAGTCCCGGACCTCCCGGGGAGACCCAGTACTTC.